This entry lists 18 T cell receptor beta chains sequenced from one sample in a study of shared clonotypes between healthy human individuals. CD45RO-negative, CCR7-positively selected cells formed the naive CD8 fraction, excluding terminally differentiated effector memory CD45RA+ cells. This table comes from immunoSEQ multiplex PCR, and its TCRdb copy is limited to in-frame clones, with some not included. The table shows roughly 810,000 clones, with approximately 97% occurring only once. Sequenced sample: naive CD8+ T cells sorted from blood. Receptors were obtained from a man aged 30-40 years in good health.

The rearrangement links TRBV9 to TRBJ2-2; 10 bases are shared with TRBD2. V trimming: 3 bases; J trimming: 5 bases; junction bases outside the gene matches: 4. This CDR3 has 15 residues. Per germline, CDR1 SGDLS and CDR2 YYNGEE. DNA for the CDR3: TGTGCCAGCAGCGGTAGCGGGAGGCTTACCGGGGAGCTGTTTTTT. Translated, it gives CASSGSGRLTGELFF.

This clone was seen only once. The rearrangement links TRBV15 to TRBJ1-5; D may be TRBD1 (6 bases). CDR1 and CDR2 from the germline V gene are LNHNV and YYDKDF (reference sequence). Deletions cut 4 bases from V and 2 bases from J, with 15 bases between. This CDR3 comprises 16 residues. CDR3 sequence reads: CATSTWGAGGNQPQHF. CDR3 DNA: TGTGCCACCAGCACCTGGGGGGCAGGGGGCAATCAGCCCCAGCATTTT. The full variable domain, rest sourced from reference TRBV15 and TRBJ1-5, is DAMVIQNPRYQVTQFGKPVTLSCSQTLNHNVMYWYQQKSSQAPKLLFHYYDKDFNNEADTPDNFQSRRPNTSFCFLDIRSPGLGDTAMYLCATSTWGAGGNQPQHFGDGTRLSIL.

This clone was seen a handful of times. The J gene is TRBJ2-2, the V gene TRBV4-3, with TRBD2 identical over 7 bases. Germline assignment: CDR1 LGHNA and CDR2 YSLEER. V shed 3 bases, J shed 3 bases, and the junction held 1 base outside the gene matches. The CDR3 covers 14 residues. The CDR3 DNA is TGCGCCAGCAGCCACGGGAGGTACACCGGGGAGCTGTTTTTT. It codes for CASSHGRYTGELFF.

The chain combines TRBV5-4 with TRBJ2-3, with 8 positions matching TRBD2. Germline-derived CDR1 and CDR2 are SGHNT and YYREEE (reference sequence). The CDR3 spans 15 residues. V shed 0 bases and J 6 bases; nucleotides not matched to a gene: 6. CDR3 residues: CASSLGLAFTDTQYF. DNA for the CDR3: TGTGCCAGCAGCTTGGGACTAGCGTTCACGGATACGCAGTATTTT.

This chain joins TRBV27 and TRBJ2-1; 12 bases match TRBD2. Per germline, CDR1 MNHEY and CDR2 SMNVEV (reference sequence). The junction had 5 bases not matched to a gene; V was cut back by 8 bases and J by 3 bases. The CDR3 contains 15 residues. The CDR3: CASRLTSGSYNEQFF. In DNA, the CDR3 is TGTGCCAGCCGACTGACTAGCGGGAGCTACAATGAGCAGTTCTTC.

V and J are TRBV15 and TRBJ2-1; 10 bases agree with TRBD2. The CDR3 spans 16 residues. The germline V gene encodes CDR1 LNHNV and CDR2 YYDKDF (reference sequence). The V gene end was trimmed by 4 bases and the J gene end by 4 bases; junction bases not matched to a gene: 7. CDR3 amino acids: CATSISGTSAYNEQFF. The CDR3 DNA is TGTGCCACCAGCATCTCCGGGACTAGCGCATACAATGAGCAGTTCTTC.

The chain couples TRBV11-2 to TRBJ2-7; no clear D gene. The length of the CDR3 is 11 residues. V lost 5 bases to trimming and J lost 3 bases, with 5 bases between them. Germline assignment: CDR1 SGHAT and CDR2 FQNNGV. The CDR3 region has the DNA TGTGCCAGCAGCCCGAACTACGAGCAGTACTTC. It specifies CASSPNYEQYF.

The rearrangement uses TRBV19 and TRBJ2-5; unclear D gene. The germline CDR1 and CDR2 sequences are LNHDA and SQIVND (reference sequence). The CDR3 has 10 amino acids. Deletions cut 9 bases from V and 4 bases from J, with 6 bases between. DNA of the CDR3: TGTGCCAGCGAAGGAGAGACCCAGTACTTC. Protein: CASEGETQYF. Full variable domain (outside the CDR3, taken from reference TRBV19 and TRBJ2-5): DGGITQSPKYLFRKEGQNVTLSCEQNLNHDAMYWYRQDPGQGLRLIYYSQIVNDFQKGDIAEGYSVSREKKESFPLTVTSAQKNPTAFYLCASEGETQYFGPGTRLLVL.

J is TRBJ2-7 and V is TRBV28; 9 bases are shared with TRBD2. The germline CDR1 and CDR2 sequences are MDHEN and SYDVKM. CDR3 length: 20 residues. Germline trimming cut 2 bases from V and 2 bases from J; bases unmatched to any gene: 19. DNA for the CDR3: TGTGCCAGCAGTTTAGTAATCTCGGCAGGGGACGCGGGGGGGACCTACGAGCAGTACTTC. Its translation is CASSLVISAGDAGGTYEQYF.

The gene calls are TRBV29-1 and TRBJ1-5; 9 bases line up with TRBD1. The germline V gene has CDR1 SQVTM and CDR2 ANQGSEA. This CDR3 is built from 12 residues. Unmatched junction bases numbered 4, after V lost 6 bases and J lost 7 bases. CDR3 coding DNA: TGCAGCGTCTCGACAGGGGGGCAGCCCCAGCATTTT. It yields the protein CSVSTGGQPQHF.

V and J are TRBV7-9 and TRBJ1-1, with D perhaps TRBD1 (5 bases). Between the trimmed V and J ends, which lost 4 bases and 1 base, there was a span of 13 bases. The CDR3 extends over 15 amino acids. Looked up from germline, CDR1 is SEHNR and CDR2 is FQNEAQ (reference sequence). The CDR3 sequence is CASSSTKGRNTEAFF. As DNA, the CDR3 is TGTGCCAGCAGCTCTACTAAGGGGCGGAACACTGAAGCTTTCTTT.

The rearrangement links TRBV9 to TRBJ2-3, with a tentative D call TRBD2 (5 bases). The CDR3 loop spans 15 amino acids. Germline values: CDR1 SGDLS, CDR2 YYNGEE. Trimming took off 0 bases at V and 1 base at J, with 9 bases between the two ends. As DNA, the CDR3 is TGTGCCAGCAGCGTAGAGAGTAGCGGCACAGATACGCAGTATTTT. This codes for CASSVESSGTDTQYF.

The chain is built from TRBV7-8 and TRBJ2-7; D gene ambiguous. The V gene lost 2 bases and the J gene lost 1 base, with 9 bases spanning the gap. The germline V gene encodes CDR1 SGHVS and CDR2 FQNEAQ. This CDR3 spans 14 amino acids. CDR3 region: CASSLKASSYEQYF. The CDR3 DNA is TGTGCCAGCAGCTTAAAGGCTAGTTCCTACGAGCAGTACTTC.

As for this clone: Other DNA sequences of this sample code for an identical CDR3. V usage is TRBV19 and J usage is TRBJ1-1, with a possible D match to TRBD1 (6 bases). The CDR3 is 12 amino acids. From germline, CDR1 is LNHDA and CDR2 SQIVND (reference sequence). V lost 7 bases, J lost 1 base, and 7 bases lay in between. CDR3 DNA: TGTGCCAGTAAGACAGGGAACACTGAAGCTTTCTTT. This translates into CASKTGNTEAFF. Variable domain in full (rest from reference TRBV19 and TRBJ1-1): DGGITQSPKYLFRKEGQNVTLSCEQNLNHDAMYWYRQDPGQGLRLIYYSQIVNDFQKGDIAEGYSVSREKKESFPLTVTSAQKNPTAFYLCASKTGNTEAFFGQGTRLTVV.

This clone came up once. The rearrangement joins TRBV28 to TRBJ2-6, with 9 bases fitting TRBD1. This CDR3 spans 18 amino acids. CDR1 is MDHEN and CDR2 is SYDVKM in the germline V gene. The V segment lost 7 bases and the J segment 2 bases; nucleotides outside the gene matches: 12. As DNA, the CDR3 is TGTGCCAGCAAGTCCCCGGACAGGGGAACAGCTGGGGCCAACGTCCTGACTTTC. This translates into CASKSPDRGTAGANVLTF.

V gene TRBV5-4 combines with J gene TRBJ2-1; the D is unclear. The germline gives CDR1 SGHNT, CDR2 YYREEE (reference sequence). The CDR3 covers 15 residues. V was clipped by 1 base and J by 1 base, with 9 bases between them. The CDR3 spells CASSLSRDSYNEQFF. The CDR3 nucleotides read TGTGCCAGCAGCTTGAGCCGTGATTCCTACAATGAGCAGTTCTTC.

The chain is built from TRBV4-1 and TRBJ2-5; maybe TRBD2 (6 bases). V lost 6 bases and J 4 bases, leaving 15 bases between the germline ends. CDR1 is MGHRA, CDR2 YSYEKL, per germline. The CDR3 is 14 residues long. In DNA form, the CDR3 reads TGCGCCAGCAGTGTCCACGGGGGAGGAGAGACCCAGTACTTC. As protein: CASSVHGGGETQYF.

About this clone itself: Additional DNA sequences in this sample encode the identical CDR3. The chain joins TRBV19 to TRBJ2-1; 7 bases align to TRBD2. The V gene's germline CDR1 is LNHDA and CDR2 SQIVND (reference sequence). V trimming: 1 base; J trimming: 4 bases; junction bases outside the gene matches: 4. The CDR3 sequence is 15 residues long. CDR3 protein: CASSIGLAGYNEQFF. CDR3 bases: TGTGCCAGTAGTATAGGACTAGCTGGTTACAATGAGCAGTTCTTC.